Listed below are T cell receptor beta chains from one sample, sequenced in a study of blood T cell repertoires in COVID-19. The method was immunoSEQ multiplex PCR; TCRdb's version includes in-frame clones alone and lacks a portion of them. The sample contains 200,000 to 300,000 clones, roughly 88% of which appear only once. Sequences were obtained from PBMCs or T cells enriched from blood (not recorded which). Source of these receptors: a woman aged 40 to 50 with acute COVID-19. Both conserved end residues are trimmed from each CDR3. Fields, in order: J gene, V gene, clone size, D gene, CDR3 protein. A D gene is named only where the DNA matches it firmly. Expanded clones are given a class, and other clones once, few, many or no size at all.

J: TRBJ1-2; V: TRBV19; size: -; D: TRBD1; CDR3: ASSPRTGTGKISYGYT
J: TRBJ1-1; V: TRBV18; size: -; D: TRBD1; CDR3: ASSPRTGDTEAF
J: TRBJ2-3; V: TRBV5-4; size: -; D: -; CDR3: ASSRAGPSTDTQY
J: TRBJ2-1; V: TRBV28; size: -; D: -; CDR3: ASRITSSPRGNEQF
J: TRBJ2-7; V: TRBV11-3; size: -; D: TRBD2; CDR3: ASSSLLKMPSGVYEQY
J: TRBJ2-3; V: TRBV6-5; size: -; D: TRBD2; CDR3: ASRRAREGQRSQY
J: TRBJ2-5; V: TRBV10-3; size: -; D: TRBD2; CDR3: AIRGGRGQETQY
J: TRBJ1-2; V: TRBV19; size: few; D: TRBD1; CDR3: ASINSRGNYGYT
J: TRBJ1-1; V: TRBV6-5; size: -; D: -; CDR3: ASLTGTEAF
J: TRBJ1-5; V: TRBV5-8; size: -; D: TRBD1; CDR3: ASSLLDRGNDQPQH
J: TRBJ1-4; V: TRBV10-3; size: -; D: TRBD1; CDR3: AISGGTGGANEKLF
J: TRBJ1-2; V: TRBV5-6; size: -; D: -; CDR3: ASSLAQGSGYT
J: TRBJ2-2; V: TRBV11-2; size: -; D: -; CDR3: ASSPHRVADTGELF
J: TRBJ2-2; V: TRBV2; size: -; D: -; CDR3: ASSEPTGTGELF
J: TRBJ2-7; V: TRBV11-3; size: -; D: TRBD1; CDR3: ASSRGQGHEQY
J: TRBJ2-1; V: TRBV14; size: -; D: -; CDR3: ASSQTTGLDNEQF
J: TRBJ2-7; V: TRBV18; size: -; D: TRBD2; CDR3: ASSPTSASSYEQY
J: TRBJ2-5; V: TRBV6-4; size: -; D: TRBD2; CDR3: ASSRLAGGGETQY
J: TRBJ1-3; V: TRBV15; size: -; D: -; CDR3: ATSRDPQASGNTIY
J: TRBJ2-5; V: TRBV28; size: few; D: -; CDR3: ASSRGTETQY
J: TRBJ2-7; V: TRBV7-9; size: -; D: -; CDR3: ASSLFGEHFYEQY
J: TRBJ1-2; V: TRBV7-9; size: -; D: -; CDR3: ASSLVEDSTYGYT
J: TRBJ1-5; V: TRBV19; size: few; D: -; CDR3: ASKAQGHSNQPQH
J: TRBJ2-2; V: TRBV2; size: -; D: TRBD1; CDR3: AIPCSGTGETGELF
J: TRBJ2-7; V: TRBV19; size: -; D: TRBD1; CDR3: ASSITTGTGVYEQY
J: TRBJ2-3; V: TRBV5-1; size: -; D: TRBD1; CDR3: ASSLLGQPIDTQY
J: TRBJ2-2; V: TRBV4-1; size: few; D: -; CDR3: ASSQGWKKGVGELF
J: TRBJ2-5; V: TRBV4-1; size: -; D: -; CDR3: ASSQDSGDGETQY
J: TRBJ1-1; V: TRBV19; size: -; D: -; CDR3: ASSILGGDTEAF
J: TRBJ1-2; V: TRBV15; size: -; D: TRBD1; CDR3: ATSGGTGTGALNYGYT
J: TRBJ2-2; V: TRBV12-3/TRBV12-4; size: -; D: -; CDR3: ASSRDGELF
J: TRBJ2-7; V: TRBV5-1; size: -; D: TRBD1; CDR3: ASSLGVGGLSYEQY
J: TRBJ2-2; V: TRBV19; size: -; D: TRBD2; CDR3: AGGRAATGELF
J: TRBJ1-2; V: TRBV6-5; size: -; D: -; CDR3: ASGTRTHYGYT
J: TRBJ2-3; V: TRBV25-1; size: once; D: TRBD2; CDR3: ASSGLADTQY
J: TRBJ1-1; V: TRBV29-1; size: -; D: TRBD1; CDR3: SVEWDRGETEAF
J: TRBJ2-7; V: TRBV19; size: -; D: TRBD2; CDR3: ATRGLAGQHSYEQY
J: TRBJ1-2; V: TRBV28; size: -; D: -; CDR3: ASSQGGTHHNYGYT
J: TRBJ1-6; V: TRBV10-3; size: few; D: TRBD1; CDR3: AISGKEGGSPLH
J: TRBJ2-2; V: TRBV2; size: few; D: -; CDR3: ASSGQNTGELF
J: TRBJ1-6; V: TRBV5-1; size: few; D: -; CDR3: ASSDQTLGDSPLH
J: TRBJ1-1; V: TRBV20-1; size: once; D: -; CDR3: SASSLGAGLTEAF
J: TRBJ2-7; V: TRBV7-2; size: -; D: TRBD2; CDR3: ASSLVGGLGSHEQY
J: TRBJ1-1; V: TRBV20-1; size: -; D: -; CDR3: SGSLDTEAF
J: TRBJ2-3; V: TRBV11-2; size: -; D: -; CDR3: ASSLGTPTYTQY
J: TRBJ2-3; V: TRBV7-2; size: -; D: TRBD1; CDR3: ASSRTGFTDTQY
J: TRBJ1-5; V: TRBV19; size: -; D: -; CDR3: ASSPVQTGPQH
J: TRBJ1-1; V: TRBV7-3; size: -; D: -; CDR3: ASSLRANTEAF